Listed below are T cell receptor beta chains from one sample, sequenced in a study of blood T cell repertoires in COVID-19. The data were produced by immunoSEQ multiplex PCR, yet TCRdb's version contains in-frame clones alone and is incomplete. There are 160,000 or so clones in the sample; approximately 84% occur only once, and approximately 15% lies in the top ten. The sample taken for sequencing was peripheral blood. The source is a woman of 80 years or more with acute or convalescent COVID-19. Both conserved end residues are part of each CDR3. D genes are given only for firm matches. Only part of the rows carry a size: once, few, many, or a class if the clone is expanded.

cdr3_aa: CASSQGDSGNYGYTF
cdr3_nt: TGTGCCAGCAGCCAAGGGGACAGCGGCAACTATGGCTACACCTTC
cdr3_length: 15
j_call: TRBJ1-2
clone_size: -
d_call: TRBD1
v_call: TRBV3-1/TRBV3-2

cdr3_aa: CASRPASERQPQHF
cdr3_nt: TGTGCCAGCAGACCAGCCAGCGAGCGGCAGCCCCAGCATTTT
cdr3_length: 14
j_call: TRBJ1-5
clone_size: -
d_call: -
v_call: TRBV7-8

cdr3_aa: CASGPGQAYEQYF
cdr3_nt: TGTGCCAGCGGCCCCGGACAAGCCTACGAGCAGTACTTC
cdr3_length: 13
j_call: TRBJ2-7
clone_size: -
d_call: -
v_call: TRBV28

cdr3_aa: CASRRGYDGELFF
cdr3_nt: TGTGCCAGCAGGCGGGGCTATGACGGGGAGCTGTTTTTT
cdr3_length: 13
j_call: TRBJ2-2
clone_size: -
d_call: -
v_call: TRBV6-5

cdr3_aa: CASSYSIGSGGPTDTQYF
cdr3_nt: TGTGCCAGCAGTTACTCGATCGGGTCGGGGGGGCCCACAGATACGCAGTATTTT
cdr3_length: 18
j_call: TRBJ2-3
clone_size: few
d_call: TRBD2
v_call: TRBV6-2/TRBV6-3

cdr3_aa: CASSPSGGPEATEAFF
cdr3_nt: TGCGCCAGCAGCCCCTCCGGGGGGCCGGAGGCCACTGAAGCTTTCTTT
cdr3_length: 16
j_call: TRBJ1-1
clone_size: -
d_call: -
v_call: TRBV4-1

cdr3_aa: CASSDSGQPASYGYTF
cdr3_nt: TGTGCCAGCAGTGACTCAGGACAGCCCGCGTCCTATGGCTACACCTTC
cdr3_length: 16
j_call: TRBJ1-2
clone_size: -
d_call: -
v_call: TRBV6-4

cdr3_aa: CASRTSGSSDTQYF
cdr3_nt: TGTGCCAGTAGGACTAGCGGGAGCTCAGATACGCAGTATTTT
cdr3_length: 14
j_call: TRBJ2-3
clone_size: -
d_call: TRBD2
v_call: TRBV19

cdr3_aa: CASSEKKRYTYEQYF
cdr3_nt: TGTGCCAGCAGTGAGAAGAAGCGGTACACCTACGAGCAGTACTTC
cdr3_length: 15
j_call: TRBJ2-7
clone_size: -
d_call: -
v_call: TRBV2

cdr3_aa: CASIRGWWGLPIPEAFF
cdr3_nt: TGTGCCAGCATTAGGGGTTGGTGGGGGCTCCCCATCCCTGAAGCTTTCTTT
cdr3_length: 17
j_call: TRBJ1-1
clone_size: few
d_call: -
v_call: TRBV28

cdr3_aa: CSARGQGAGESNTGELFF
cdr3_nt: TGCAGCGCTCGAGGGCAGGGGGCCGGTGAAAGCAACACCGGGGAGCTGTTTTTT
cdr3_length: 18
j_call: TRBJ2-2
clone_size: -
d_call: TRBD1
v_call: TRBV29-1

cdr3_aa: CASGANTEAFF
cdr3_nt: TGTGCCAGCGGGGCCAACACTGAAGCTTTCTTT
cdr3_length: 11
j_call: TRBJ1-1
clone_size: once
d_call: -
v_call: TRBV28

cdr3_aa: CAWSYGFLSNQPQHF
cdr3_nt: TGTGCCTGGAGTTACGGTTTCCTAAGCAATCAGCCCCAGCATTTT
cdr3_length: 15
j_call: TRBJ1-5
clone_size: -
d_call: -
v_call: TRBV30

cdr3_aa: CASSRILGGLSPLHF
cdr3_nt: TGCGCCAGCAGCCGAATCCTGGGGGGGCTTTCACCCCTCCACTTT
cdr3_length: 15
j_call: TRBJ1-6
clone_size: -
d_call: -
v_call: TRBV4-1

cdr3_aa: CASSRAGGAFNEQFF
cdr3_nt: TGCGCCAGCAGCCGGGCAGGGGGCGCTTTCAATGAGCAGTTCTTC
cdr3_length: 15
j_call: TRBJ2-1
clone_size: -
d_call: TRBD1
v_call: TRBV5-1

cdr3_aa: CASSDGTGGASGANVLTF
cdr3_nt: TGTGCCAGCAGTGACGGGACAGGGGGAGCGTCTGGGGCCAACGTCCTGACTTTC
cdr3_length: 18
j_call: TRBJ2-6
clone_size: few
d_call: TRBD1
v_call: TRBV6-4

cdr3_aa: CASSIGAVPLSTDTQYF
cdr3_nt: TGTGCCAGTAGTATAGGGGCAGTCCCCCTCAGCACAGATACGCAGTATTTT
cdr3_length: 17
j_call: TRBJ2-3
clone_size: -
d_call: -
v_call: TRBV19

cdr3_aa: CASTRTALFTDTQYF
cdr3_nt: TGTGCCAGCACCCGGACAGCACTTTTTACAGATACGCAGTATTTT
cdr3_length: 15
j_call: TRBJ2-3
clone_size: -
d_call: -
v_call: TRBV27

cdr3_aa: CASSSSPFDRARNTEAFF
cdr3_nt: TGTGCCAGTAGTTCTTCTCCCTTCGACAGGGCTAGGAACACTGAAGCTTTCTTT
cdr3_length: 18
j_call: TRBJ1-1
clone_size: -
d_call: TRBD1
v_call: TRBV19

cdr3_aa: CASSFQGGGGTDTQYF
cdr3_nt: TGTGCCAGTAGTTTCCAGGGAGGTGGCGGCACAGATACGCAGTATTTT
cdr3_length: 16
j_call: TRBJ2-3
clone_size: -
d_call: -
v_call: TRBV19

cdr3_aa: CSVRDRAPNYGYTF
cdr3_nt: TGCAGCGTTAGGGACAGGGCCCCTAACTATGGCTACACCTTC
cdr3_length: 14
j_call: TRBJ1-2
clone_size: -
d_call: TRBD1
v_call: TRBV29-1

cdr3_aa: CASSLDLGRGPNYGYTF
cdr3_nt: TGTGCCAGCAGCTTAGATCTGGGCAGGGGTCCTAACTATGGCTACACCTTC
cdr3_length: 17
j_call: TRBJ1-2
clone_size: -
d_call: -
v_call: TRBV7-9

cdr3_aa: CASSRTGNTEAFF
cdr3_nt: TGTGCCAGCAGCCGGACAGGTAACACTGAAGCTTTCTTT
cdr3_length: 13
j_call: TRBJ1-1
clone_size: -
d_call: TRBD1
v_call: TRBV5-8

cdr3_aa: CASSSRGNPYNEQFF
cdr3_nt: TGTGCCAGTAGTTCCAGGGGGAACCCCTACAATGAGCAGTTCTTC
cdr3_length: 15
j_call: TRBJ2-1
clone_size: -
d_call: TRBD1
v_call: TRBV19

cdr3_aa: CAWSKGRVTGNTIYF
cdr3_nt: TGTGCCTGGAGTAAAGGCAGGGTGACTGGAAACACCATATATTTT
cdr3_length: 15
j_call: TRBJ1-3
clone_size: -
d_call: -
v_call: TRBV30

cdr3_aa: CASSQDRNYGYTF
cdr3_nt: TGTGCCAGCAGTCAGGACAGGAACTATGGCTACACCTTC
cdr3_length: 13
j_call: TRBJ1-2
clone_size: -
d_call: TRBD1
v_call: TRBV4-2

cdr3_aa: CASSSLKFRGTGELFF
cdr3_nt: TGTGCCAGCAGCTCCCTTAAATTTCGCGGCACCGGGGAGCTGTTTTTT
cdr3_length: 16
j_call: TRBJ2-2
clone_size: -
d_call: -
v_call: TRBV11-2

cdr3_aa: CASSYQGKQSYEQYF
cdr3_nt: TGTGCCAGCAGCTATCAGGGTAAGCAGTCCTACGAGCAGTACTTC
cdr3_length: 15
j_call: TRBJ2-7
clone_size: once
d_call: -
v_call: TRBV5-5

cdr3_aa: CASSTPGGEGKETQYF
cdr3_nt: TGTGCCAGCAGCACTCCTGGCGGGGAAGGAAAAGAGACCCAGTACTTC
cdr3_length: 16
j_call: TRBJ2-5
clone_size: -
d_call: -
v_call: TRBV28

cdr3_aa: CASSLDRTENSPLHF
cdr3_nt: TGCGCCAGCAGCTTGGATAGGACAGAAAATTCACCCCTCCACTTT
cdr3_length: 15
j_call: TRBJ1-6
clone_size: -
d_call: -
v_call: TRBV5-1

cdr3_aa: CASSYSINPGTYEQYF
cdr3_nt: TGTGCCAGCAGTTACTCGATCAACCCTGGCACCTACGAGCAGTACTTC
cdr3_length: 16
j_call: TRBJ2-7
clone_size: -
d_call: -
v_call: TRBV6-5

cdr3_aa: CSASAGENSPLHF
cdr3_nt: TGCAGTGCTAGTGCGGGAGAAAATTCACCCCTCCACTTT
cdr3_length: 13
j_call: TRBJ1-6
clone_size: -
d_call: -
v_call: TRBV20-1

cdr3_aa: CASKRQGVDEKLFF
cdr3_nt: TGTGCCAGCAAACGACAGGGGGTTGATGAAAAACTGTTTTTT
cdr3_length: 14
j_call: TRBJ1-4
clone_size: -
d_call: TRBD1
v_call: TRBV6-5

cdr3_aa: CASIRLGEDTQYF
cdr3_nt: TGTGCCAGCATAAGACTAGGGGAAGATACGCAGTATTTT
cdr3_length: 13
j_call: TRBJ2-3
clone_size: -
d_call: -
v_call: TRBV2

cdr3_aa: CASSLSRDQPQHF
cdr3_nt: TGTGCCAGCAGCTTATCCAGGGATCAGCCCCAGCATTTT
cdr3_length: 13
j_call: TRBJ1-5
clone_size: -
d_call: -
v_call: TRBV7-2

cdr3_aa: CATSAPDRDREGRTEAFF
cdr3_nt: TGTGCCACCAGTGCTCCTGACCGGGACAGGGAAGGTCGCACTGAAGCTTTCTTT
cdr3_length: 18
j_call: TRBJ1-1
clone_size: once
d_call: TRBD1
v_call: TRBV24-1